Following are 22 T cell receptor beta chains from one sample sequenced in a study of shared clonotypes between healthy human individuals. Only in-frame clones appear in the TCRdb table, and some are missing; sequencing was by immunoSEQ multiplex PCR. The profile shows about 1 million clones, about 80% of them singletons. The sample consisted of memory CD4+ T cells sorted from blood. Stated subset: CD45RA-negative fraction. The receptors originated from a man aged 18 to 30 in good health.

This clone was observed a few times. The rearrangement links TRBV2 to TRBJ1-1; 8 bases fit TRBD1. Germline CDR1 SNHLY, CDR2 FYNNEI. J gave up 4 bases and V 7 bases, and 11 bases lay outside the gene matches. This CDR3 contains 15 residues. CDR3 in DNA: TGTGCCAGCAAAGCCCCGACAGGGGAGGGCACTGAAGCTTTCTTT. Translating gives CASKAPTGEGTEAFF.

This clone was recorded once. J is TRBJ1-1 and V is TRBV29-1; TRBD1 might be the D (5 bases). V was trimmed by 7 bases and J by 6 bases, leaving 12 bases between them. The CDR3 is made up of 11 amino acids. CDR1 SQVTM and CDR2 ANQGSEA come from the germline V gene. The CDR3 region is CSGWDQAEAFF. For the CDR3, the DNA is TGCAGCGGGTGGGACCAAGCTGAAGCTTTCTTT.

The rearrangement joins TRBV2 to TRBJ1-6; D perhaps matches TRBD1 (6 bases). CDR1 is SNHLY and CDR2 is FYNNEI in the germline V gene. The CDR3 spans 16 residues. Trimming pared 2 bases from V and 9 bases from J, leaving 17 bases between. In nucleotides, the CDR3 is TGTGCCAGCAGTGAAAACGCAGGCAGGGGAGGTTCACCCCTCCACTTT. Protein sequence: CASSENAGRGGSPLHF.

This clone was counted between two and nine times. The rearrangement links TRBV7-9 to TRBJ2-1; D is perhaps TRBD1 or TRBD2 (5 bases each). Trimming took 1 base from V and 7 from J, leaving 11 bases between them. This CDR3 comprises 14 residues. In germline, CDR1 is SEHNR, CDR2 FQNEAQ (reference sequence). The CDR3 region is CASSLGIGANEQFF. CDR3 nucleotides: TGTGCCAGCAGCTTAGGGATCGGGGCTAATGAGCAGTTCTTC.

This clone was counted between two and nine times. The chain joins TRBV6-5 to TRBJ1-5; TRBD1 agrees at 9 bases. V gave up 4 bases and J gave up 1 base; unmatched junction bases: 5. The CDR3 is 16 amino acids. Germline lookup yields CDR1 MNHEY and CDR2 SVGAGI. The DNA of the CDR3 is TGTGCCAGCAGTTTCGGGACAGGGAGAAGCAATCAGCCCCAGCATTTT. Amino acids: CASSFGTGRSNQPQHF.

This clone has just a few counts. CDR3 nucleotides: TGTGCCAGCATCCTCGGGGACTACCAAGAGACCCAGTACTTC. Amino acids: CASILGDYQETQYF. This chain connects TRBV6-1 to TRBJ2-5; maybe TRBD2 (6 bases). Deletions cut 7 bases from V and 0 bases from J, with 12 bases between. This CDR3 comprises 14 residues. Germline-derived CDR1 and CDR2 are MNHNS and SASEGT.

This clone turned up a few times. This chain joins TRBV5-1 and TRBJ1-1; D is perhaps TRBD1 (6 bases). CDR1 and CDR2 from the germline V gene are SGHRS and YFSETQ. With 4 bases removed from V and 1 base from J, the gap between germline ends came to 14 bases. The CDR3 is 15 amino acids. The CDR3 loop is CASSARTGPNTEAFF. CDR3 sequence (DNA): TGCGCCAGCAGCGCGAGAACAGGGCCGAACACTGAAGCTTTCTTT.

V and J are TRBV5-4 and TRBJ1-3; D is ambiguous. V was shortened by 5 bases and J by 0 bases, with 6 bases between the two germline ends. The CDR3 has 13 amino acids. Germline loops: CDR1 SGHNT, CDR2 YYREEE (reference sequence). CDR3 sequence (DNA): TGTGCCAGCAGTCTGACCTCTGGAAACACCATATATTTT. This codes for CASSLTSGNTIYF.

This rearrangement joins TRBV5-1 to TRBJ2-7; unclear D gene. The CDR3 totals 14 residues. Germline V gene lookup returns CDR1 SGHRS and CDR2 YFSETQ. With 4 bases removed from V and 3 bases from J, the gap between germline ends came to 14 bases. CDR3 sequence reads: CASSPGGSFYEQYF. DNA for the CDR3: TGCGCCAGCAGCCCCGGTGGTTCCTTCTACGAGCAGTACTTC.

The chain combines TRBV28 with TRBJ1-6, with D possibly matching TRBD1 (5 bases). V was shortened by 5 bases and J by 7 bases, with 15 bases between the two germline ends. Germline CDR1 MDHEN, CDR2 SYDVKM. This CDR3 is built from 15 residues. The CDR3, as DNA: TGTGCCAGCAGTAGTCCAGGGATAAAAAATTCACCCCTCCACTTT. This gives the protein CASSSPGIKNSPLHF.

This sequence joins TRBV6-1 and TRBJ2-7; 9 positions match TRBD1. Germline values: CDR1 MNHNS, CDR2 SASEGT. CDR3 length equals 16 residues. Trimming at V came to 0 bases and at J to 1 base, leaving 4 bases not matched to a gene. CDR3 sequence reads: CASSEAAGQGSYEQYF. DNA for the CDR3: TGTGCCAGCAGTGAAGCTGCCGGACAGGGGTCCTACGAGCAGTACTTC.

A word on this clone: Within the sample, other DNA sequences also encode this same CDR3. The J gene is TRBJ1-1, the V gene TRBV6-5, with D possibly matching TRBD1 (5 bases). The CDR3 covers 15 residues. V lost 0 bases and J 1 base, leaving 9 bases between the germline ends. The germline gives CDR1 MNHEY, CDR2 SVGAGI. The CDR3 nucleotides read TGTGCCAGCAGTTACTCGAATGGGGGGAACACTGAAGCTTTCTTT. Translated, it gives CASSYSNGGNTEAFF.

The chain joins TRBV29-1 to TRBJ2-5, with D unclear. Germline V gives CDR1 SQVTM, CDR2 ANQGSEA. V gave up 4 bases and J gave up 1 base, with 1 base separating them. The CDR3 contains 10 residues. The CDR3 sequence is CSVVQETQYF. Here the CDR3 DNA reads TGCAGCGTTGTCCAAGAGACCCAGTACTTC.

The chain recombines TRBV5-4 with TRBJ1-1; D is unclear. Germline CDR1 is SGHNT and CDR2 is YYREEE (reference sequence). The V gene lost 3 bases and the J gene lost 0 bases, with 3 bases spanning the gap. CDR3 length equals 12 residues. This chain's CDR3 is CASSSVNTEAFF. The CDR3, as DNA: TGTGCCAGCAGCTCGGTGAACACTGAAGCTTTCTTT.

The rearrangement links TRBV11-2 to TRBJ2-1; a weak D match, TRBD2 (6 bases). This CDR3 is 14 amino acids long. Trimming pared 1 base from V and 7 bases from J, leaving 11 bases between. The germline CDR1 and CDR2 sequences are SGHAT and FQNNGV. This CDR3 reads CASSLVEGLNEQFF. In DNA form, the CDR3 reads TGTGCCAGCAGCTTAGTGGAGGGATTGAATGAGCAGTTCTTC.

The chain links TRBV5-1 to TRBJ2-7; TRBD2 agrees at 7 bases. Trimming at V came to 7 bases and at J to 6 bases, leaving 10 bases not matched to a gene. This CDR3 comprises 13 residues. CDR1 and CDR2 (germline): SGHRS, YFSETQ. CDR3 loop: CASSLPGGREQYF. The CDR3 DNA reads as TGCGCCAGCTCCCTACCGGGGGGTCGCGAGCAGTACTTC.

J is TRBJ2-7 and V is TRBV11-3; 7 bases line up with TRBD1. V was pared by 0 bases and J by 3 bases, with 11 bases of the junction left unmatched. CDR1 and CDR2 (germline): SGHNT, YENEEA. CDR3 length equals 17 residues. For the CDR3, the DNA is TGTGCCAGCAGCTTAGATTGTTCCAGGGGGATGAACTACGAGCAGTACTTC. It yields the protein CASSLDCSRGMNYEQYF.

In this sample, this clone turned up once. The chain has TRBV2 and TRBJ1-2; the D gene is possibly TRBD1 (5 bases). The CDR3 is 14 residues long. Between the trimmed V and J ends, which lost 6 bases and 2 bases, there was a span of 13 bases. The germline gives CDR1 SNHLY, CDR2 FYNNEI. CDR3 nucleotide sequence: TGTGCCAGCAGGGCTAAAGGGGCGAACTATGGCTACACCTTC. Protein: CASRAKGANYGYTF.

The chain carries TRBV15 and TRBJ1-2; D not certain. The ends were cut back, 4 bases at V and 8 bases at J, with 8 bases in the middle. Germline lookup yields CDR1 LNHNV and CDR2 YYDKDF (reference sequence). This CDR3 region has 11 residues. The CDR3 DNA follows: TGTGCCACCAGCACGATAGGGGGCTACACCTTC. Its protein is CATSTIGGYTF.

The J gene is TRBJ2-7, the V gene TRBV18; 14 nucleotides align to TRBD2. This CDR3 comprises 17 residues. Looked up from germline, CDR1 is KGHSH and CDR2 is LQKENI. J was trimmed by 7 bases and V by 2 bases; bases with no gene match: 10. The CDR3 spells CASSPVTSGGASREQYF. The CDR3 nucleotides read TGTGCCAGCTCACCAGTGACTAGCGGGGGGGCCTCTCGGGAGCAGTACTTC.

The V gene is TRBV7-3, the J gene TRBJ1-4, with 9 bases fitting TRBD1. CDR3 size: 15 residues. Germline CDR1 is SGHTA and CDR2 is FQGTGA. The junction had 13 bases not matched to a gene; V was cut back by 6 bases and J by 11 bases. The chain's CDR3 is CASRDPRDRDGKLFF. The DNA for the CDR3 is TGTGCCAGCAGGGATCCCCGGGACAGGGACGGCAAACTGTTTTTT.

This clone is a singleton in its sample. This chain connects TRBV13 to TRBJ1-2, with 7 positions matching TRBD1. In germline, CDR1 is PRHDT, CDR2 FYEKMQ (reference sequence). J was trimmed by 5 bases and V by 4 bases; bases with no gene match: 4. The CDR3 loop spans 13 amino acids. The CDR3 bases are TGTGCCAGCAGCTCGGCGACAGGGTATGGCTACACCTTC. Protein sequence: CASSSATGYGYTF.